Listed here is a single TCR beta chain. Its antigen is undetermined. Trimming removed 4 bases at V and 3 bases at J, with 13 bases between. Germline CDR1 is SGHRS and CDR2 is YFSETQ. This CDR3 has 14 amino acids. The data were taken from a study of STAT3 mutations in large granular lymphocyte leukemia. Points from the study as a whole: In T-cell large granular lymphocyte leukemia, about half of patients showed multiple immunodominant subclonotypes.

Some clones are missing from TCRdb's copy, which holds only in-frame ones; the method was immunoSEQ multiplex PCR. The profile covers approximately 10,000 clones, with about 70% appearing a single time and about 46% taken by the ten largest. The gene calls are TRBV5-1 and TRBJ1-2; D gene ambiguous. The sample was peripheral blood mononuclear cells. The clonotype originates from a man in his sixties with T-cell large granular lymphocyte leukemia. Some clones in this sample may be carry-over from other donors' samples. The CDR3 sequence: CASSAGGVDYGYTF. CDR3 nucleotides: TGCGCCAGCAGCGCAGGTGGGGTAGACTATGGCTACACCTTC.